The rows below give T cell receptor beta chains drawn from one sample of a study of CD8 T cells in ankylosing spondylitis. From the 5' RACE reads, TCRdb called clonotypes with MiXCR, one entry per CDR3 protein. There are about 400,000 distinct CDR3 sequences in the sample; 20% occur only once, and 10% to 15% lies in the top ten. The sample comprised blood, either unsorted or a sorted T cell fraction (not recorded which). Source of these receptors: a male donor with ankylosing spondylitis or in good health (not recorded which). CDR3s include the opening cysteine and the closing phenylalanine or tryptophan. The order of the fields is V gene, D gene, J gene, clone size, CDR3 protein, CDR3 DNA. A D gene is named only where the DNA matches it firmly. Some rows have no size entry. The others give once, few or many, or a class for an expanded clone.

V gene: TRBV6-2/TRBV6-3; D gene: .; J gene: TRBJ2-2; clone size: .; CDR3 protein: CASSYQWVRETGELFF; CDR3 DNA: TGTGCCAGCAGTTACCAGTGGGTGCGGGAAACCGGGGAGCTGTTTTTT
V gene: TRBV25-1; D gene: .; J gene: TRBJ1-1; clone size: few; CDR3 protein: CASSERGTSLNTEAFF; CDR3 DNA: TGTGCCAGCAGTGAAAGGGGGACATCCCTGAACACTGAAGCTTTCTTT
V gene: TRBV9; D gene: TRBD2; J gene: TRBJ2-1; clone size: .; CDR3 protein: CASSPHLAGGYNEQFF; CDR3 DNA: TGTGCCAGCAGCCCTCACCTAGCGGGGGGCTACAATGAGCAGTTCTTC
V gene: TRBV20-1; D gene: .; J gene: TRBJ2-1; clone size: few; CDR3 protein: CSARDREHYNEQFF; CDR3 DNA: TGCAGTGCTAGAGACCGAGAGCACTACAATGAGCAGTTCTTC
V gene: TRBV19; D gene: TRBD2; J gene: TRBJ2-1; clone size: .; CDR3 protein: CASSPGWEGEGSYNEQFF; CDR3 DNA: TGTGCCAGTAGTCCCGGTTGGGAGGGAGAGGGCTCCTACAATGAGCAGTTCTTC
V gene: TRBV27; D gene: TRBD2; J gene: TRBJ2-7; clone size: .; CDR3 protein: CASSLGLAGASYEQYF; CDR3 DNA: TGTGCCAGCAGTTTGGGACTAGCGGGGGCCTCCTACGAGCAGTACTTC
V gene: TRBV9; D gene: .; J gene: TRBJ1-6; clone size: few; CDR3 protein: CASSVGGGGKALHF; CDR3 DNA: TGTGCCAGCAGCGTAGGAGGAGGCGGGAAGGCCCTCCACTTT
V gene: TRBV7-9; D gene: TRBD2; J gene: TRBJ2-7; clone size: .; CDR3 protein: CASSQRGLARDEQYF; CDR3 DNA: TGTGCCAGCAGCCAAAGGGGACTAGCGAGAGACGAGCAGTACTTC
V gene: TRBV7-8; D gene: .; J gene: TRBJ2-7; clone size: .; CDR3 protein: CASSLRMGGASYEQYF; CDR3 DNA: TGTGCCAGCAGCTTAAGGATGGGAGGAGCCTCCTACGAGCAGTACTTC
V gene: TRBV11-2; D gene: .; J gene: TRBJ2-1; clone size: .; CDR3 protein: CASSLGAAPHYEQFF; CDR3 DNA: TGTGCCAGCAGCTTAGGGGCCGCCCCCCATTATGAGCAGTTCTTC
V gene: TRBV5-1; D gene: .; J gene: TRBJ1-1; clone size: few; CDR3 protein: CASSLDSNTEAFF; CDR3 DNA: TGCGCCAGCAGCTTGGACAGCAACACTGAAGCTTTCTTT
V gene: TRBV6-5; D gene: .; J gene: TRBJ2-3; clone size: .; CDR3 protein: CASSYPGAGTDTQYF; CDR3 DNA: TGTGCCAGCAGTTACCCGGGGGCCGGTACAGATACGCAGTATTTT
V gene: TRBV6-1; D gene: .; J gene: TRBJ2-2; clone size: .; CDR3 protein: CATNPTATGELFF; CDR3 DNA: TGTGCCACCAACCCGACAGCGACCGGGGAGCTGTTTTTT
V gene: TRBV5-6; D gene: TRBD1; J gene: TRBJ2-1; clone size: few; CDR3 protein: CASSFSDRGTGNEQFF; CDR3 DNA: TGTGCCAGCAGCTTCTCAGACAGGGGCACAGGCAATGAGCAGTTCTTC